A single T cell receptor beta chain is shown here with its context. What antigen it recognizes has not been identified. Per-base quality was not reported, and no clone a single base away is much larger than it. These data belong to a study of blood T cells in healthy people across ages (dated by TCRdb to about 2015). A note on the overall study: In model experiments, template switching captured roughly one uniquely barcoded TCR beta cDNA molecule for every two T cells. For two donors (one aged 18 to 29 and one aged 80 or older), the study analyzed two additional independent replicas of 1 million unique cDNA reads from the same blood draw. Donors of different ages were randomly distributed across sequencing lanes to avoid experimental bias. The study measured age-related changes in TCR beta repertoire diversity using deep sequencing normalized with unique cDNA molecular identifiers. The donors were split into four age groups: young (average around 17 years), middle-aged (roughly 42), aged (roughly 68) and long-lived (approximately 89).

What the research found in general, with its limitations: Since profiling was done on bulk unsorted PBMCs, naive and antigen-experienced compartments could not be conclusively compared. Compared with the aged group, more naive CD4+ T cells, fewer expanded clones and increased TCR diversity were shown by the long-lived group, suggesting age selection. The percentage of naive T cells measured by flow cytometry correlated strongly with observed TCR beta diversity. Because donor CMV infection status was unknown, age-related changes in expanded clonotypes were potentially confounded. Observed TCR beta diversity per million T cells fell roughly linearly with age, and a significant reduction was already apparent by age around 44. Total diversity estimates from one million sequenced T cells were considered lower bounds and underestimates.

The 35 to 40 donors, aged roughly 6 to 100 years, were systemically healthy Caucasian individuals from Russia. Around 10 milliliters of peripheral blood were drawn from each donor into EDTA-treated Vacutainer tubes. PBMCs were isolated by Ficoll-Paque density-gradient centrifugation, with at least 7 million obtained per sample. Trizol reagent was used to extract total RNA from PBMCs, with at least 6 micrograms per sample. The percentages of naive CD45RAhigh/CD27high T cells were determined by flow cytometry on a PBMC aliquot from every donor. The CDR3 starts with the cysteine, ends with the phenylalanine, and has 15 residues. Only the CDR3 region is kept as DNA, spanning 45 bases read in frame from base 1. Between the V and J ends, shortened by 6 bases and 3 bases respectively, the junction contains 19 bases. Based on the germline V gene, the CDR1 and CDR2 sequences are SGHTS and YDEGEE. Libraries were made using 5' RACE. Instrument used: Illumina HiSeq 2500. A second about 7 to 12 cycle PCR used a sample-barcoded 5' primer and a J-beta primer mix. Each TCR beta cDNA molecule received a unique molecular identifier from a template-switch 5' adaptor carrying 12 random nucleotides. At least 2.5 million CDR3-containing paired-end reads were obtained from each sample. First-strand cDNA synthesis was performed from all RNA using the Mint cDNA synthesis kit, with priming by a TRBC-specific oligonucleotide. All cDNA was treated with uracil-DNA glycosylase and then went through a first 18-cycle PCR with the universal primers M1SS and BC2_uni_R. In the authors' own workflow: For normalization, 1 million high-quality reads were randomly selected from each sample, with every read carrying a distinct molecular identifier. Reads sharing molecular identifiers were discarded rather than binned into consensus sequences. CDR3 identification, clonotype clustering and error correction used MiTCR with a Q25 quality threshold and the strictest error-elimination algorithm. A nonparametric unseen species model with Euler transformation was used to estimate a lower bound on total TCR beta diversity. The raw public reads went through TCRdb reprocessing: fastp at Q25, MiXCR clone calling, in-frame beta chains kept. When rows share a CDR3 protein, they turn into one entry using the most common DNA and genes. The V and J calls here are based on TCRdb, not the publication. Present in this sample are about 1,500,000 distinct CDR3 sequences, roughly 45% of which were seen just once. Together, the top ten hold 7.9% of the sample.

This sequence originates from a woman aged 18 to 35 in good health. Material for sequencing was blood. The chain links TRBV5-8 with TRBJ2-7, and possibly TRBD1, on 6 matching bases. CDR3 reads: CASTWGPGAHYEQYF. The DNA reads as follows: TGTGCCAGCACCTGGGGTCCAGGGGCGCACTACGAGCAGTACTTC.